Listed here is a single TCR beta chain. The antigen remains undetermined. In germline, CDR1 is KGHSH, CDR2 LQKENI. Unmatched junction bases numbered 6, after V lost 6 bases and J lost 2 bases. This CDR3 contains 14 residues. This entry belongs to a study of T cell responses to AZD1222 COVID-19 vaccine. The repertoire was sequenced with immunoSEQ multiplex PCR; TCRdb's copy has only in-frame clones and lacks some. The table includes approximately 110,000 clones, 88% detected once. Findings and caveats of the study: Researchers report vaccine-associated CD4 TCRs spanning spike, with dominance at 160-218 and 743-854. Most donors were white British, females outnumbered males, and clonal diversity was possibly underestimated. Among those given AZD1222, only six were seropositive at baseline.

The source of this sequence is an adult in good health. The V gene is TRBV18, the J gene TRBJ2-5; TRBD1 matches at 7 bases. Here the sequenced sample was peripheral blood, taken on day 0 of AZD1222 vaccination. The chain's CDR3 is CASSPGTVQETQYF. CDR3 in DNA: TGTGCCAGCTCGCCTGGGACAGTACAAGAGACCCAGTACTTC.